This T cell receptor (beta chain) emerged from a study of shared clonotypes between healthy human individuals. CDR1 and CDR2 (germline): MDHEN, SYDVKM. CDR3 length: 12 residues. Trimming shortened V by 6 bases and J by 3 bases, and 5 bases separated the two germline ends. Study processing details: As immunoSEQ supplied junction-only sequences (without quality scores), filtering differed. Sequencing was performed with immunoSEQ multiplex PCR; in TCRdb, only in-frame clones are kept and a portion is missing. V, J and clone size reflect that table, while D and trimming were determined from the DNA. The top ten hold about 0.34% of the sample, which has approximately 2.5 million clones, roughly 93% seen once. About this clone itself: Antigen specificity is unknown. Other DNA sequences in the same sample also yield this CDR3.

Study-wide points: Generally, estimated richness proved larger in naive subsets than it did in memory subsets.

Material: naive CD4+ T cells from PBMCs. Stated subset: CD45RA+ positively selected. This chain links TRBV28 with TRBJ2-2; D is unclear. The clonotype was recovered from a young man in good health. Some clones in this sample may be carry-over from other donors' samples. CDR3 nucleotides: TGTGCCAGCAGCAGAGACACCGGGGAGCTGTTTTTT. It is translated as CASSRDTGELFF.